Listed here is a single TCR beta chain. Its antigen is not known. The data derive from a study of T cell clones after liver transplantation. Whole-study context: Standard immunosuppression, with no induction, continued until 12-24 months after transplant.

The method was immunoSEQ multiplex PCR; TCRdb's version includes in-frame clones alone and lacks a portion of them. The repertoire holds 6,000 or so clones, 80% seen once, with about 13% in the top ten. General study results and limits: In two subjects, few donor cells limited the measurable donor-reactive repertoire. Donor-reactive sequences fell more than third party-reactive ones, suggesting partial deletion.

This CDR3 has 12 residues. V was trimmed by 5 bases and J by 6 bases, leaving 11 bases between them. CDR1 is WNHNN and CDR2 is SYGVQD in the germline V gene (reference sequence). This chain joins TRBV10-1 and TRBJ2-7; possible D gene TRBD2, 5 bases. The sample was CD8+ T cells from blood, taken almost 47 months after liver transplant. The TCR sequence derives from a human patient who received a liver transplant. Certain T cells may be donor cells from the graft. CDR3 nucleotides: TGCGCCAGCAGTTCTAGCCCGGGCGAGCAGTACTTC. Protein sequence: CASSSSPGEQYF.